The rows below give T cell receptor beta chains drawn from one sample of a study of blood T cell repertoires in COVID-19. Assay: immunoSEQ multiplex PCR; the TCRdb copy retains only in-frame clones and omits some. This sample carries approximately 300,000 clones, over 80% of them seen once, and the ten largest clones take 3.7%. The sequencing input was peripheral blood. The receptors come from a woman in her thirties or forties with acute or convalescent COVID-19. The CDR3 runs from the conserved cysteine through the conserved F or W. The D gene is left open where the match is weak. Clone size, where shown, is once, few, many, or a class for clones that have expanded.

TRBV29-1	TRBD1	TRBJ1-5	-	TGCAGCGTGTGGACAGGTGAAAGCAATCAGCCCCAGCATTTT	CSVWTGESNQPQHF
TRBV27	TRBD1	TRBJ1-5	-	TGTGCCAGCAGCCTGACCCCCGGGACAGGGGCTAGCAATCAGCCCCAGCATTTT	CASSLTPGTGASNQPQHF
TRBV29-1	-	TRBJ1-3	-	TGCAGCGTTGTCGGGAGCTCTGGAAACACCATATATTTT	CSVVGSSGNTIYF
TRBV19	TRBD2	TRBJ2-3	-	TGTGCCAGTAGTACCCCCCTAGCGGGAGATACGCAGTATTTT	CASSTPLAGDTQYF
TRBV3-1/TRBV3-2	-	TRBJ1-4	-	TGTGCCAGCAGCCTCCAGGACACCGTCAGTGAAAAACTGTTTTTT	CASSLQDTVSEKLFF
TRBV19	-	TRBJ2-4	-	TGTGCCAGTAGTACCGGAGCGGAACTAGCCAAAAACATTCAGTACTTC	CASSTGAELAKNIQYF
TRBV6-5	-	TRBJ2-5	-	TGTGCCAGCAGCTTACAAGAGACCCAGTACTTC	CASSLQETQYF
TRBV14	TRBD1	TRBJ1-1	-	TGTGCCAGCAGCCAGACACGTACGGGACAGAGGAAATCTGAAGCTTTCTTT	CASSQTRTGQRKSEAFF
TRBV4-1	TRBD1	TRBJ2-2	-	TGCGCCAGCAGCCACCCAGGGGGCACCGGGGAGCTGTTTTTT	CASSHPGGTGELFF
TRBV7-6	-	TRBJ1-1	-	TGTGCCAGCAGCATACCGACAGGTCCGAACACTGAAGCTTTCTTT	CASSIPTGPNTEAFF
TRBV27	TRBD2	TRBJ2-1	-	TGTGCCAGCAGCCTAGGGACTAGCGGGGCATACAATGAGCAGTTCTTC	CASSLGTSGAYNEQFF
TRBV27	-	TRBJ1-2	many	TGTGCCAGCAGGGGGCGAAACTATGGCTACACCTTC	CASRGRNYGYTF